The next 23 T cell receptor beta chains were all read from a single sample in a study of blood T cells in healthy people across ages. Primed by a sample-barcoded 5' primer and a J-beta primer mix, a second PCR proceeded for 7 to 11 cycles. TCRdb independently ran MiXCR on the 5' RACE reads; one entry per CDR3 protein. The sample contains 600,000 to 1,000,000 distinct CDR3 sequences, more than 45% of which appear only once. Sequenced: blood. These receptors all stem from a man between 25 and 39 years old in good health.

The chain employs TRBV7-3 and TRBJ1-1; D is unclear. In germline, CDR1 is SGHTA, CDR2 FQGTGA. Trimming pared 5 bases from V and 2 bases from J, leaving 9 bases between. This CDR3 is built from 13 residues. The CDR3 here is CASSISTNTEAFF. The CDR3 DNA follows: TGTGCCAGCAGCATCTCGACTAACACTGAAGCTTTCTTT.

This chain uses TRBV27 with TRBJ1-2; maybe TRBD1 (5 bases). V was cut by 5 bases and J by 4 bases, with 11 bases left in between. This CDR3 has 13 residues. Germline-derived CDR1 and CDR2 are MNHEY and SMNVEV (reference sequence). CDR3 coding DNA: TGTGCCAGCAGTATAGGGGCGGGCTATGGCTACACCTTC. Residues: CASSIGAGYGYTF.

This rearrangement joins TRBV6-6 to TRBJ2-3; 15 bases line up with TRBD2. This CDR3 region has 17 residues. V shed 2 bases, J shed 6 bases, and the junction held 6 bases outside the gene matches. The germline V gene has CDR1 MNHNY and CDR2 SVGAGI (reference sequence). CDR3 sequence (DNA): TGTGCCAGCAGTTACACGGGACTAGCGGGGGGCAGGGATACGCAGTATTTT. Translation gives CASSYTGLAGGRDTQYF.

This clonotype was found many times. The chain carries TRBV28 and TRBJ2-1; 8 nucleotides match TRBD2. The CDR3 sequence is 16 residues long. The V and J ends lost 7 bases and 0 bases, in that order; junction bases with no gene match: 8. Germline values: CDR1 MDHEN, CDR2 SYDVKM. The CDR3 loop is CASTLPTSGSYNEQFF. The CDR3 nucleotides are TGTGCCAGCACCCTACCTACTAGCGGCTCCTACAATGAGCAGTTCTTC.

The chain links TRBV7-9 to TRBJ2-3; tentatively, D is TRBD2 (7 bases). Trimming took off 3 bases at V and 4 bases at J, with 14 bases between the two ends. Germline V gives CDR1 SEHNR, CDR2 FQNEAQ (reference sequence). The CDR3 is made up of 15 amino acids. CDR3 coding DNA: TGTGCCAGCAGCTTCCTCGGGCGGGGGCCAGATACGCAGTATTTT. Protein sequence: CASSFLGRGPDTQYF.

The V gene is TRBV29-1, the J gene TRBJ1-2, with a tentative D call TRBD1 (5 bases). Trimming shortened V by 5 bases and J by 4 bases, and 14 bases separated the two germline ends. The CDR3 is made up of 13 amino acids. Per the germline V gene, CDR1 is SQVTM and CDR2 is ANQGSEA. The DNA of the CDR3 is TGCAGCGTTTCCACCACAGGTTCCTATGGCTACACCTTC. Its translation: CSVSTTGSYGYTF.

The V gene is TRBV9, the J gene TRBJ2-5, with 9 bases lining up with TRBD1. The CDR3 loop spans 16 amino acids. CDR1 SGDLS and CDR2 YYNGEE come from the germline V gene. V dropped 1 base and J dropped 5; count of bases not matched to a gene: 9. The CDR3 DNA reads as TGTGCCAGCAGCGTAAAGGGACAGGGACTTTGGGAGACCCAGTACTTC. This gives the protein CASSVKGQGLWETQYF.

This chain connects TRBV27 to TRBJ2-1; possibly TRBD1 or TRBD2 for D (5 bases each). The V and J ends lost 4 bases and 2 bases respectively, with 12 bases between them. The CDR3 length is 15 residues. Germline V gene data show CDR1 as MNHEY and CDR2 as SMNVEV (reference sequence). CDR3 sequence: CASSSWDPAYNEQFF. For the CDR3, the DNA is TGTGCCAGCAGTTCGTGGGACCCAGCCTACAATGAGCAGTTCTTC.

The rearrangement joins TRBV5-6 to TRBJ1-2, with D perhaps TRBD1 (5 bases). CDR3 size: 13 residues. Germline V gene lookup returns CDR1 SGHDT and CDR2 YYEEEE. V shed 4 bases and J shed 4 bases, with 11 bases lying between them. CDR3 loop: CASSGARGYGYTF. The CDR3 DNA is TGTGCCAGCAGCGGGGCAAGGGGCTATGGCTACACCTTC.

This chain uses TRBV7-9 with TRBJ2-5; weak D call: TRBD2 (5 bases). The CDR3 contains 14 residues. The germline CDR1 and CDR2 sequences are SEHNR and FQNEAQ (reference sequence). V lost 5 bases to trimming and J lost 7 bases, with 17 bases between them. Here the CDR3 reads CASSQTLGRVTQYF. The DNA for the CDR3 is TGTGCCAGCAGCCAAACACTAGGGCGTGTGACCCAGTACTTC.

This clonotype was observed a handful of times. V usage is TRBV29-1 and J usage is TRBJ2-1; no firm D call. CDR3 length equals 12 residues. Trimming took 4 bases from V and 7 from J, leaving 11 bases between them. From germline, CDR1 is SQVTM and CDR2 ANQGSEA. The CDR3 DNA follows: TGCAGCGTTGTAACCCCGTGGAATGAGCAGTTCTTC. This gives the protein CSVVTPWNEQFF.

This clonotype has only a few counts. V and J are TRBV7-6 and TRBJ2-5, with D perhaps TRBD2 (5 bases). The CDR3 contains 20 residues. V shed 5 bases and J shed 2 bases, with 30 bases lying between them. In germline, CDR1 is SGHVS, CDR2 FNYEAQ. The CDR3, as DNA: TGTGCCAGCAGCCGTGATGGACTTGGACGCTCGGCCGAGGATCAAGAGACCCAGTACTTC. It yields the protein CASSRDGLGRSAEDQETQYF.

The gene calls are TRBV6-1 and TRBJ2-1, with D tentatively TRBD1 or TRBD2 (5 bases each). Trimming stripped 3 bases from V and 6 bases from J, with 27 bases between. From germline, CDR1 is MNHNS and CDR2 SASEGT. There are 19 residues in the CDR3. The CDR3 DNA sequence: TGTGCCAGCAGTGACCGCCAGTACTCCGGGACCATCAGGGCCAATGAGCAGTTCTTC. Translating it yields CASSDRQYSGTIRANEQFF.

For the CDR3, the DNA is TGTGCCTGGAGTGAATTGATCGGGTCACCCCTCCACTTT. Its protein product is CAWSELIGSPLHF. The genes are TRBV30 and TRBJ1-6; no clear D. Germline V gene sequence: CDR1 GTSNPN, CDR2 SVGIG (reference sequence). Trimming took off 1 base at V and 10 bases at J, with 11 bases between the two ends. There are 13 residues in the CDR3. The entire variable domain, with the rest obtained from reference TRBV30 and TRBJ1-6, is as follows: SQTIHQWPATLVQPVGSPLSLECTVEGTSNPNLYWYRQAAGRGLQLLFYSVGIGQISSEVPQNLSASRPQDRQFILSSKKLLLSDSGFYLCAWSELIGSPLHFGNGTRLTVT.

This clonotype was detected only a few times. This chain links TRBV5-1 with TRBJ2-3; D assignment may be TRBD1 or TRBD2 (6 bases each). This CDR3 spans 15 amino acids. The ends were cut back, 0 bases at V and 2 bases at J, with 10 bases in the middle. Per the germline V gene, CDR1 is SGHRS and CDR2 is YFSETQ. CDR3 nucleotide sequence: TGCGCCAGCAGCTTGGCGGGGGACATCACAGATACGCAGTATTTT. It specifies CASSLAGDITDTQYF.

The chain links TRBV20-1 to TRBJ2-1; TRBD2 is a possible D gene (7 bases). The germline V and J ends were trimmed by 3 bases and 4 bases, with 16 bases remaining between them. The germline CDR1 and CDR2 sequences are DFQATT and SNEGSKA (reference sequence). The CDR3 runs to 15 residues. The CDR3 here is CSASRGGPTYNEQFF. The CDR3, as DNA: TGCAGTGCTAGTCGCGGGGGCCCTACTTACAATGAGCAGTTCTTC.

The chain combines TRBV20-1 with TRBJ2-1, with 9 bases identical to TRBD2. V was pared by 0 bases and J by 5 bases, with 8 bases of the junction left unmatched. Per the germline V gene, CDR1 is DFQATT and CDR2 is SNEGSKA (reference sequence). The CDR3 has 16 amino acids. The CDR3 nucleotides are TGCAGTGCTAGAGATCGAGGCGGGAGGGAGCACAATGAGCAGTTCTTC. This codes for CSARDRGGREHNEQFF.

The rearrangement joins TRBV12-3 or TRBV12-4 to TRBJ2-1, with 16 bases fitting TRBD2. V shed 7 bases, J shed 7 bases, and the junction held 13 bases outside the gene matches. CDR3 length equals 18 residues. CDR3 sequence (DNA): TGTGCCAGCACCGTGTGGGGGACTAGCGGGGGGGCGCGGAATGAGCAGTTCTTC. This gives the protein CASTVWGTSGGARNEQFF.

The rearrangement links TRBV20-1 to TRBJ2-1, with D possibly being TRBD1 (5 bases). This CDR3 is 15 amino acids long. The V gene's germline CDR1 is DFQATT and CDR2 SNEGSKA (reference sequence). Trimming stripped 0 bases from V and 0 bases from J, with 9 bases between. The CDR3 spells CSARDRQISYNEQFF. The DNA for the CDR3 is TGCAGTGCTAGAGATAGACAGATCTCCTACAATGAGCAGTTCTTC.

This clonotype has a count of ten or more. This rearrangement joins TRBV19 to TRBJ2-6; D uncertain. Germline CDR1 and CDR2: LNHDA and SQIVND (reference sequence). Trimming removed 9 bases at V and 1 base at J, with 7 bases between. The CDR3 length is 13 residues. CDR3 DNA: TGTGCCAGCAGCCAGTCTGGGGCCAACGTCCTGACTTTC. Translated, it gives CASSQSGANVLTF. Full variable domain (outside the CDR3, taken from reference TRBV19 and TRBJ2-6): DGGITQSPKYLFRKEGQNVTLSCEQNLNHDAMYWYRQDPGQGLRLIYYSQIVNDFQKGDIAEGYSVSREKKESFPLTVTSAQKNPTAFYLCASSQSGANVLTFGAGSRLTVL.

This clonotype has a single count. The gene calls are TRBV29-1 and TRBJ1-6, with TRBD1 as a possible D gene (5 bases). Trimming took 7 bases from V and 7 from J, leaving 11 bases between them. The CDR3 has 12 amino acids. Germline V gene data show CDR1 as SQVTM and CDR2 as ANQGSEA. The CDR3 DNA reads as TGCAGCGCGGGGGAGAGGAATTCACCCCTCCACTTT. Amino acid sequence: CSAGERNSPLHF.

The J gene is TRBJ1-5, the V gene TRBV5-1; a possible D gene is TRBD1 (6 bases). This CDR3 is 15 amino acids long. Germline V gives CDR1 SGHRS, CDR2 YFSETQ. The V end lost 6 bases, the J end lost 2 bases, and 15 bases lay between the germline ends. The CDR3 reads CASIGQPRRNQPQHF. The CDR3 nucleotides are TGCGCCAGCATAGGACAGCCTAGGCGCAATCAGCCCCAGCATTTT.

The chain uses TRBV10-3 and TRBJ2-7; unclear D gene. Between the trimmed V and J ends, which lost 0 bases and 6 bases, there was a span of 9 bases. Germline assignment: CDR1 ENHRY and CDR2 SYGVKD. The CDR3 length is 13 residues. The CDR3 sequence is CAISESGFSEQYF. The CDR3 DNA follows: TGTGCCATCAGTGAGTCAGGGTTTAGCGAGCAGTACTTC.